This T cell receptor beta chain derives from a study of blood T cell repertoires in COVID-19. In the study overall: Collection of acute and convalescent COVID-19 samples took place in the United States, Italy and Spain. T cells, B-cell-depleted T cells, or PBMCs supplied cDNA or gDNA.

V gave up 4 bases and J gave up 5 bases, with 12 bases separating them. CDR1 is SNHLY, CDR2 FYNNEI, per germline. The CDR3 sequence is 13 residues long. Original handling: Reference gene primer amplification gave estimated nucleated cell counts. Repertoires were generated with immunoSEQ multiplex PCR, while TCRdb's copy carries only in-frame clones and drops some. V and J calls and clone size come straight from that table; D and trimming were deduced from the DNA. The table has roughly 80,000 clones, 90% to 95% seen once; the top ten hold 1.7%. The TCR was taken from a man between 60 and 75 years old with acute or convalescent COVID-19. V gene TRBV2 combines with J gene TRBJ2-7; the D gene is possibly TRBD1 (6 bases). The specimen was peripheral blood. DNA for the CDR3: TGTGCCAGCAGTGCAGGCAGGGGCCACGAGCAGTACTTC. Amino acids: CASSAGRGHEQYF.